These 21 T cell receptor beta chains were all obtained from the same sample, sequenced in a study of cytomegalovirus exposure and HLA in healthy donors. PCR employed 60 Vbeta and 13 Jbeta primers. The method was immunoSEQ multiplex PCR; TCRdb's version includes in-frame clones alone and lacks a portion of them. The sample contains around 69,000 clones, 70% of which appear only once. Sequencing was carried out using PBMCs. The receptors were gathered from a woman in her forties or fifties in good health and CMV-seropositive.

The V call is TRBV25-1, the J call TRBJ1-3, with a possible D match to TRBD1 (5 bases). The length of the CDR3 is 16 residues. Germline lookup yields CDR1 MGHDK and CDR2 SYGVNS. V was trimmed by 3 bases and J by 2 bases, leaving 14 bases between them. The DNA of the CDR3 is TGTGCCAGCAGTGACCCGACAGCAACCACTGGAAACACCATATATTTT. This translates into CASSDPTATTGNTIYF.

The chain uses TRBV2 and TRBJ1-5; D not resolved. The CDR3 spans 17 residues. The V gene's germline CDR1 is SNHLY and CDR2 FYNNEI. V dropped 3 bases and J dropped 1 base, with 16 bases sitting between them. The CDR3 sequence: CASSDLQLGRSNQPQHF. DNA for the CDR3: TGTGCCAGCAGTGATTTACAGCTGGGCCGCAGCAATCAGCCCCAGCATTTT.

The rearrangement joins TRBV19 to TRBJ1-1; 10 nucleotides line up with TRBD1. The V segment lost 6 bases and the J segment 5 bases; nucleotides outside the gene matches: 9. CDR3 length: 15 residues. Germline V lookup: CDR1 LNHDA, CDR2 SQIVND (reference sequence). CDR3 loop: CASRPDRGRYTEAFF. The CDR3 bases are TGTGCCAGTAGGCCCGACAGGGGGCGATATACTGAAGCTTTCTTT.

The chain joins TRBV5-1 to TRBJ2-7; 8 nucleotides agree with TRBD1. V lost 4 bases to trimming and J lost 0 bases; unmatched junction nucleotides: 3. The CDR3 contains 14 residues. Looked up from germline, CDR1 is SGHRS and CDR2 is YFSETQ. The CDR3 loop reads CASSKGTGSYEQYF. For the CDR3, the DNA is TGCGCCAGCAGCAAAGGGACAGGCTCCTACGAGCAGTACTTC.

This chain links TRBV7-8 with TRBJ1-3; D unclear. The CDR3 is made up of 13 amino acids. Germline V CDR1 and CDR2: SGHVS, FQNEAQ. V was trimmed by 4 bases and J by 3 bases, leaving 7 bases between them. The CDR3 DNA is TGTGCCAGCAGCTCCGGTAATGGAAACACCATATATTTT. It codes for CASSSGNGNTIYF.

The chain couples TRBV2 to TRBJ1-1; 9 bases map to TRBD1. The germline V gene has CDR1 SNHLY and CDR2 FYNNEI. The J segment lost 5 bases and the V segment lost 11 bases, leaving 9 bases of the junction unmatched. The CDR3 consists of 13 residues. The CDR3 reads CAGGTGRKTEAFF. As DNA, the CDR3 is TGTGCCGGCGGGACAGGGCGTAAGACTGAAGCTTTCTTT.

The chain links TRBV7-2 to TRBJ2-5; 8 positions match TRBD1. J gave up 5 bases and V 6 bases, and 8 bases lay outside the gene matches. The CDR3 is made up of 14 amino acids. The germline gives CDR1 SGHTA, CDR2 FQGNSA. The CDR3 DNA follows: TGTGCCAGCAGGCTCGACAGGGGTTGGGAGACCCAGTACTTC. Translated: CASRLDRGWETQYF.

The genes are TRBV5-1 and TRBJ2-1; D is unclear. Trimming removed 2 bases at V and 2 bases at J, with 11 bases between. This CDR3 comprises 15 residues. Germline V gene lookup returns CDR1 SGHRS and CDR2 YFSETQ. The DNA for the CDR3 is TGCGCCAGCAGCTTTAGTGGTGAGACCTACAATGAGCAGTTCTTC. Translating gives CASSFSGETYNEQFF.

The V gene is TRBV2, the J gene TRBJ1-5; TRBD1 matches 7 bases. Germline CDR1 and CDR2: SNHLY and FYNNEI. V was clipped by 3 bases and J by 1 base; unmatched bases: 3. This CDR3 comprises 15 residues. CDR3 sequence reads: CASSEIQGSNQPQHF. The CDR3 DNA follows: TGTGCCAGCAGTGAGATACAGGGGAGCAATCAGCCCCAGCATTTT. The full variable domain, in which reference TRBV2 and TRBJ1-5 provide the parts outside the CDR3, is EPEVTQTPSHQVTQMGQEVILRCVPISNHLYFYWYRQILGQKVEFLVSFYNNEISEKSEIFDDQFSVERPDGSNFTLKIRSTKLEDSAMYFCASSEIQGSNQPQHFGDGTRLSIL.

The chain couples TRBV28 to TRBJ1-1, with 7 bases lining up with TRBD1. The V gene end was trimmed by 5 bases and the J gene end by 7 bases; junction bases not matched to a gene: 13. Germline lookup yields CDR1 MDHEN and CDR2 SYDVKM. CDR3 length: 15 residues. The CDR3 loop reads CASSPSTGWGVEAFF. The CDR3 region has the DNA TGTGCCAGCAGTCCCTCGACAGGGTGGGGGGTTGAAGCTTTCTTT.

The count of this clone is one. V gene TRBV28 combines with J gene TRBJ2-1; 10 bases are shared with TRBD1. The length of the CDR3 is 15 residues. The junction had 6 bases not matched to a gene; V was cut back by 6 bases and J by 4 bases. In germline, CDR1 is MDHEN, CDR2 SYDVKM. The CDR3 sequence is CASRSGQGFYNEQFF. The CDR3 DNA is TGTGCCAGCAGGTCGGGACAGGGGTTTTACAATGAGCAGTTCTTC.

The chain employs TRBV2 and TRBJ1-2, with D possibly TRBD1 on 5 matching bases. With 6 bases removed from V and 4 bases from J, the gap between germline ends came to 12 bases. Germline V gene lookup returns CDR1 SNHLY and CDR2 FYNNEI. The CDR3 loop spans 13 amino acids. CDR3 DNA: TGTGCCAGCAGGGACGGGGGGGTCTATGGCTACACCTTC. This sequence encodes CASRDGGVYGYTF.

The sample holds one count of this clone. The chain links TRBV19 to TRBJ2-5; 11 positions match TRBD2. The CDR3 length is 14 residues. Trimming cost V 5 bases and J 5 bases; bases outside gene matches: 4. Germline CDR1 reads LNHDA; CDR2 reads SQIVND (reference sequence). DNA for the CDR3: TGTGCCAGTAGTCACCCTAGCGGGAGGGAGACCCAGTACTTC. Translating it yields CASSHPSGRETQYF.

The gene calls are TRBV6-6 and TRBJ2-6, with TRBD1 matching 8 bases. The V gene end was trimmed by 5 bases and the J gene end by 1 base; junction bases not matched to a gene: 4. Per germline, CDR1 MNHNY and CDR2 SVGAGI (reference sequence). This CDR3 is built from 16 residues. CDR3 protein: CASSPRTGSGANVLTF. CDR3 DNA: TGTGCCAGCAGTCCCCGGACAGGGTCTGGGGCCAACGTCCTGACTTTC.

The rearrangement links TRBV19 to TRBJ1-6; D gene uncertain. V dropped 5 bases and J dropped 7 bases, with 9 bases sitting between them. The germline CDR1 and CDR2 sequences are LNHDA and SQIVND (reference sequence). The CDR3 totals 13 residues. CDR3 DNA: TGTGCCAGTAGTGAGGAGATAAATTCACCCCTCCACTTT. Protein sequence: CASSEEINSPLHF.

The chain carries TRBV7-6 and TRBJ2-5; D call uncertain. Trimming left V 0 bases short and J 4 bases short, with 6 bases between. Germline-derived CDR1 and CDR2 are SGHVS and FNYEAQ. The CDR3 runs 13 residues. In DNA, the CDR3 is TGTGCCAGCAGCTTAGCGGCGGCAGAGACCCAGTACTTC. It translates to CASSLAAAETQYF.

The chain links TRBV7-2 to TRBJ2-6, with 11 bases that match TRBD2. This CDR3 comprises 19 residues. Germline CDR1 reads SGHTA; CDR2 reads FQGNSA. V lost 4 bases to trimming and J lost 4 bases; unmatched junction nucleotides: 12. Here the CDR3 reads CASSSILAGAHSGANVLTF. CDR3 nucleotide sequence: TGTGCCAGCAGCTCGATACTAGCGGGGGCCCATTCGGGGGCCAACGTCCTGACTTTC.

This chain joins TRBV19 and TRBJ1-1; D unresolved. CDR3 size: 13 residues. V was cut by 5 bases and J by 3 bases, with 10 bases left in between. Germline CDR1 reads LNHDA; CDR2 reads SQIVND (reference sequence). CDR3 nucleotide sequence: TGTGCCAGTAGTGTGTACGGGGACACTGAAGCTTTCTTT. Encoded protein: CASSVYGDTEAFF.

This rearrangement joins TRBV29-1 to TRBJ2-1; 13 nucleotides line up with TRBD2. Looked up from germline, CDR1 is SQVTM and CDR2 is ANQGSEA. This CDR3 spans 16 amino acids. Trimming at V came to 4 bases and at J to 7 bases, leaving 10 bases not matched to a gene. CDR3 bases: TGCAGCGTTGTCCGGCTACTAGCGGGGGGGCCAAATGAGCAGTTCTTC. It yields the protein CSVVRLLAGGPNEQFF.

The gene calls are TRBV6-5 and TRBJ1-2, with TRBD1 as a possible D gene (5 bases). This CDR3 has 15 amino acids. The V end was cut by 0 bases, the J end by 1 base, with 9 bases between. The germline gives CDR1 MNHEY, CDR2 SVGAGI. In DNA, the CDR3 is TGTGCCAGCAGTTACTCGGAGCAGGGTAACTATGGCTACACCTTC. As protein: CASSYSEQGNYGYTF.

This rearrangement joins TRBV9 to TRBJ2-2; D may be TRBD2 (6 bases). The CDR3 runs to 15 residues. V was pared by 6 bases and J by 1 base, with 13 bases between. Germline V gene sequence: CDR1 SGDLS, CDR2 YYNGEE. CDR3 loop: CASNAGGRNTGELFF. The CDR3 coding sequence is TGTGCCAGCAACGCTGGAGGGCGGAACACCGGGGAGCTGTTTTTT.